These 23 T cell receptor beta chains share one sample of origin, sequenced in a study of PD-1 blockade in classical Hodgkin lymphoma. This table comes from immunoSEQ multiplex PCR, and its TCRdb copy is limited to in-frame clones, with some not included. The sample lists 60,000 to 75,000 clones, 90% occurring once. Each of the patients experienced relapse following autologous stem cell transplantation, and their brentuximab vedotin exposure differed. The starting material was peripheral blood mononuclear cells (PBMCs), obtained at baseline. These receptors all come from a human donor with classical Hodgkin lymphoma.

This clone was detected only once. The chain joins TRBV4-1 to TRBJ2-5; no definite D call. This CDR3 has 12 residues. CDR1 and CDR2 from the germline V gene are MGHRA and YSYEKL. Between the trimmed V and J ends, which lost 0 bases and 6 bases, there was a span of 5 bases. For the CDR3, the DNA is TGCGCCAGCAGCCAAGACGCGCAGACCCAGTACTTC. Its translation is CASSQDAQTQYF.

This chain connects TRBV19 to TRBJ1-4; TRBD1 is a possible D gene (6 bases). V dropped 4 bases and J dropped 5 bases, with 8 bases sitting between them. The germline V gene has CDR1 LNHDA and CDR2 SQIVND (reference sequence). The CDR3 is 13 amino acids. CDR3 nucleotide sequence: TGTGCCAGTAGTAGTGGACAGAATGAAAAACTGTTTTTT. Residues: CASSSGQNEKLFF.

The J gene is TRBJ1-1, the V gene TRBV5-4; D gene uncertain. Germline V gene data show CDR1 as SGHNT and CDR2 as YYREEE (reference sequence). V was trimmed by 7 bases and J by 3 bases, leaving 10 bases between them. The CDR3 sequence is 12 residues long. The CDR3 DNA sequence: TGTGCCAGCGCGTGGGGAGACACTGAAGCTTTCTTT. Protein product: CASAWGDTEAFF.

The CDR3 DNA is TGTGCCAGCAGTGAAGCAAGGGCAACTGAGCAGTTCTTC. This translates into CASSEARATEQFF. V and J are TRBV6-1 and TRBJ2-1; D not certain. In germline, CDR1 is MNHNS, CDR2 SASEGT. This CDR3 is built from 13 residues. V was trimmed by 0 bases and J by 9 bases, leaving 9 bases between them.

CDR3 sequence: CASSLLGQETQYF. CDR3 coding DNA: TGTGCCAGCAGCTTGTTGGGTCAAGAGACCCAGTACTTC. This chain connects TRBV7-9 to TRBJ2-5, with D hard to call. V was trimmed by 3 bases and J by 2 bases, leaving 7 bases between them. This CDR3 has 13 residues. The germline gives CDR1 SEHNR, CDR2 FQNEAQ (reference sequence).

This chain links TRBV13 with TRBJ2-7; D possibly corresponds to TRBD1 (6 bases). Per germline, CDR1 PRHDT and CDR2 FYEKMQ (reference sequence). V lost 4 bases to trimming and J lost 0 bases, with 13 bases between them. CDR3 size: 15 residues. The CDR3 nucleotides read TGTGCCAGCAGCTCCCGGGACACCAGCTCCTACGAGCAGTACTTC. It yields the protein CASSSRDTSSYEQYF.

The rearrangement joins TRBV9 to TRBJ2-1, with 9 nucleotides matching TRBD2. This CDR3 has 15 residues. The germline gives CDR1 SGDLS, CDR2 YYNGEE. V shed 2 bases, J shed 5 bases, and the junction held 5 bases outside the gene matches. The CDR3 reads CASSVLAGVNNEQFF. CDR3 coding DNA: TGTGCCAGCAGCGTGTTAGCGGGAGTAAACAATGAGCAGTTCTTC.

V gene TRBV5-5 combines with J gene TRBJ2-7; D unclear. The CDR3 length is 14 residues. Germline-derived CDR1 and CDR2 are SGHKS and YYEKEE (reference sequence). Trimming shortened V by 0 bases and J by 2 bases, and 9 bases separated the two germline ends. CDR3 amino acids: CASSLATGAYEQYF. For the CDR3, the DNA is TGTGCCAGCAGCTTGGCCACTGGAGCCTACGAGCAGTACTTC.

The gene calls are TRBV5-4 and TRBJ2-3; maybe TRBD1 (5 bases). Germline CDR1 SGHNT, CDR2 YYREEE (reference sequence). Trimming shortened V by 4 bases and J by 0 bases, and 12 bases separated the two germline ends. This CDR3 has 15 residues. CDR3 sequence: CASSATDASTDTQYF. The CDR3 DNA is TGTGCCAGCAGCGCGACAGACGCTAGCACAGATACGCAGTATTTT.

In its sample, this clone was seen once. The chain is built from TRBV7-2 and TRBJ2-7; 10 bases are a match to TRBD1. V lost 6 bases, J lost 4 bases, and 3 bases stayed unmatched. The length of the CDR3 is 13 residues. Germline CDR1 reads SGHTA; CDR2 reads FQGNSA. CDR3 sequence: CASRTGGVYEQYF. The CDR3 bases are TGTGCCAGCAGGACAGGGGGCGTTTACGAGCAGTACTTC.

The chain employs TRBV29-1 and TRBJ1-1, with 9 bases matching TRBD1. Germline V lookup: CDR1 SQVTM, CDR2 ANQGSEA. This CDR3 contains 14 residues. J lost 4 bases, V lost 4 bases, and 7 bases had no gene match. The CDR3 sequence is CSVVLETGGTEAFF. The CDR3 coding sequence is TGCAGCGTTGTCCTGGAGACAGGGGGCACTGAAGCTTTCTTT.

This chain connects TRBV15 to TRBJ2-3; TRBD2 agrees at 11 bases. From germline, CDR1 is LNHNV and CDR2 YYDKDF (reference sequence). The CDR3 covers 14 residues. V gave up 3 bases and J gave up 8 bases; unmatched junction bases: 4. The CDR3 reads CATSRTSGVLTQYF. CDR3 nucleotide sequence: TGTGCCACCAGCAGGACTAGCGGGGTCCTTACGCAGTATTTT. The variable domain in full, with the rest retrieved from reference TRBV15 and TRBJ2-3, is DAMVIQNPRYQVTQFGKPVTLSCSQTLNHNVMYWYQQKSSQAPKLLFHYYDKDFNNEADTPDNFQSRRPNTSFCFLDIRSPGLGDTAMYLCATSRTSGVLTQYFGPGTRLTVL.

The rearrangement links TRBV5-4 to TRBJ2-2; D is possibly TRBD1 or TRBD2 (6 bases each). This CDR3 spans 15 amino acids. V lost 4 bases and J lost 0, with 10 bases in between. CDR1 is SGHNT, CDR2 YYREEE, per germline (reference sequence). The CDR3 loop is CASSAGHSNTGELFF. As DNA, the CDR3 is TGTGCCAGCAGCGCGGGACACTCGAACACCGGGGAGCTGTTTTTT.

The chain is built from TRBV27 and TRBJ2-4, with 11 bases fitting TRBD2. V lost 5 bases, J lost 9 bases, and 6 bases stayed unmatched. This CDR3 is 14 amino acids long. The germline gives CDR1 MNHEY, CDR2 SMNVEV (reference sequence). The CDR3 spells CASSVAGGPGIQYF. The CDR3, as DNA: TGTGCCAGCAGTGTAGCGGGGGGGCCGGGCATTCAGTACTTC.

The chain employs TRBV18 and TRBJ1-4, with 9 bases lining up with TRBD1. V trimming: 4 bases; J trimming: 7 bases; junction bases outside the gene matches: 7. The germline V gene has CDR1 KGHSH and CDR2 LQKENI. CDR3 length: 15 amino acids. CDR3 residues: CASSLSGTGSEKLFF. The CDR3 nucleotides are TGTGCCAGCTCACTCTCCGGGACAGGGAGTGAAAAACTGTTTTTT.

The rearrangement joins TRBV7-9 to TRBJ1-1; 7 nucleotides align to TRBD1. J lost 0 bases, V lost 6 bases, and 13 bases had no gene match. Per the germline V gene, CDR1 is SEHNR and CDR2 is FQNEAQ (reference sequence). The CDR3 covers 17 residues. The CDR3 region is CASRNSRGGNMNTEAFF. Here the CDR3 DNA reads TGTGCCAGCAGGAACTCCAGGGGGGGTAATATGAACACTGAAGCTTTCTTT. Complete variable domain (other parts from reference TRBV7-9 and TRBJ1-1): DTGVSQNPRHKITKRGQNVTFRCDPISEHNRLYWYRQTLGQGPEFLTYFQNEAQLEKSRLLSDRFSAERPKGSFSTLEIQRTEQGDSAMYLCASRNSRGGNMNTEAFFGQGTRLTVV.

This clone has just a few counts. This sequence joins TRBV10-2 and TRBJ2-7; D call uncertain. Germline V gene data show CDR1 as WSHSY and CDR2 as SAAADI. The CDR3 has 12 residues. V lost 3 bases and J 3 bases, leaving 6 bases between the germline ends. The CDR3 region has the DNA TGCGCCAGCAGTGATCCAGGCTACGAGCAGTACTTC. The encoded protein is CASSDPGYEQYF.

The V gene is TRBV2, the J gene TRBJ2-3, with D possibly being TRBD1 or TRBD2 (5 bases each). Germline CDR1 reads SNHLY; CDR2 reads FYNNEI. The CDR3 has 16 amino acids. Trimming removed 2 bases at V and 7 bases at J, with 19 bases between. CDR3 sequence reads: CASSELFWDQLNTQYF. CDR3 in DNA: TGTGCCAGCAGTGAATTATTTTGGGACCAGTTAAATACGCAGTATTTT.

The J gene is TRBJ2-7, the V gene TRBV28, with TRBD1 identical over 7 bases. This CDR3 comprises 14 residues. Germline V CDR1 and CDR2: MDHEN, SYDVKM. V shed 5 bases and J 1 base; nucleotides not matched to a gene: 5. This chain's CDR3 is CASSHYRGSYEQYF. The CDR3 region has the DNA TGTGCCAGCAGTCACTACAGGGGTTCCTACGAGCAGTACTTC.

This chain connects TRBV18 to TRBJ2-7, with TRBD1 matching over 9 bases. Germline V gives CDR1 KGHSH, CDR2 LQKENI. CDR3 length: 14 amino acids. V shed 5 bases, J shed 3 bases, and the junction held 5 bases outside the gene matches. The CDR3 reads CASSSRDRVYEQYF. CDR3 DNA sequence: TGTGCCAGCTCATCCCGGGACAGGGTCTACGAGCAGTACTTC.

This clone came up once. The chain uses TRBV5-1 and TRBJ2-3; D unresolved. This CDR3 region has 12 residues. The V end lost 4 bases, the J end lost 5 bases, and 8 bases lay between the germline ends. Germline CDR1 is SGHRS and CDR2 is YFSETQ. The DNA of the CDR3 is TGCGCCAGCAGCGTGGGAAAAGATACGCAGTATTTT. It is translated as CASSVGKDTQYF. Full variable domain (rest looked up from reference TRBV5-1 and TRBJ2-3): KAGVTQTPRYLIKTRGQQVTLSCSPISGHRSVSWYQQTPGQGLQFLFEYFSETQRNKGNFPGRFSGRQFSNSRSEMNVSTLELGDSALYLCASSVGKDTQYFGPGTRLTVL.

The chain employs TRBV28 and TRBJ2-7; 7 bases agree with TRBD2. Looked up from germline, CDR1 is MDHEN and CDR2 is SYDVKM. With V trimmed by 4 bases and J by 3 bases, 9 bases remained unmatched. CDR3 length equals 15 residues. The CDR3 DNA sequence: TGTGCCAGCAGTTCCGCCCCCTCGGGGGGCTACGAGCAGTACTTC. Residues: CASSSAPSGGYEQYF.

This sequence joins TRBV7-9 and TRBJ2-6; D ambiguous. This CDR3 has 11 residues. The V gene lost 4 bases and the J gene lost 13 bases, with 8 bases spanning the gap. Germline assignment: CDR1 SEHNR and CDR2 FQNEAQ (reference sequence). CDR3 amino acids: CASSSSLVLTF. DNA for the CDR3: TGTGCCAGCAGCTCAAGTTTAGTCCTGACTTTC.